This T cell receptor (beta chain) comes out of a study of cytomegalovirus exposure and HLA in healthy donors. Trimming took off 1 base at V and 3 bases at J, with 10 bases between the two ends. The length of the CDR3 is 15 residues. Germline CDR1 SGHTS, CDR2 YDEGEE. At collection, donors were nominally healthy, but unrecorded immune exposures were probable. Remarks on this clone: Its antigen is undetermined.

Findings of the study overall: TCR beta sequences reportedly predicted the HLA-A and HLA-B alleles of most subjects accurately. Published work reported that the classifier diagnosed cytomegalovirus status with high specificity and sensitivity.

PCR was performed using 60 Vbeta and 13 Jbeta primers. Clones were read by immunoSEQ multiplex PCR, and TCRdb kept only the in-frame ones, dropping some. The sample contains around 94,000 clones, around 79% of which appear only once. The chain carries TRBV5-8 and TRBJ2-2; weak D call: TRBD2 (5 bases). This TCR was recovered from a woman aged 40 to 50 in good health and CMV-seropositive. The sequencing input was PBMCs. CDR3 protein: CASSLKRGYTGELFF. DNA of the CDR3: TGTGCCAGCAGCTTGAAGAGAGGGTACACCGGGGAGCTGTTTTTT.